The 14 T cell receptor beta chains below come from one sample, sequenced in a study of T cells in Graves' hyperthyroidism and ophthalmopathy. Using RNA transcripts as the source, TCR beta CDR3 regions were amplified. RT-PCR in the first round (using the HTBI primer set) targeted the TCR CDR3. TCRdb processed the multiplex PCR reads anew with MiXCR; each CDR3 protein has one entry. The profile shows under 250,000 distinct CDR3 sequences, under 20% of them singletons. Material for sequencing was blood. These receptors came from a man aged 45 to 65 with Graves' hyperthyroidism.

The genes are TRBV7-9 and TRBJ2-1, with 9 positions matching TRBD2. The CDR3 contains 16 residues. CDR1 SEHNR and CDR2 FQNEAQ come from the germline V gene (reference sequence). The V segment lost 0 bases and the J segment 6 bases; nucleotides outside the gene matches: 6. In DNA, the CDR3 is TGTGCCAGCAGCTTAGCGCAGGGACTAGCAGGCAATGAGCAGTTCTTC. This codes for CASSLAQGLAGNEQFF.

This clonotype was seen repeatedly, ten times or more. The chain joins TRBV6-2 or TRBV6-3 to TRBJ1-1, with D possibly being TRBD1 (5 bases). The CDR3 is 15 residues long. The germline gives CDR1 MNHEY, CDR2 SVGEGT. Trimming removed 4 bases at V and 4 bases at J, with 16 bases between. The CDR3 here is CASSSGTWGVTEAFF. CDR3 DNA sequence: TGTGCCAGCAGTTCAGGGACCTGGGGCGTCACTGAAGCTTTCTTT.

The genes are TRBV7-2 and TRBJ2-3, with 16 positions matching TRBD2. The J segment lost 5 bases and the V segment lost 4 bases, leaving 12 bases of the junction unmatched. The CDR3 consists of 19 residues. Germline V gene data show CDR1 as SGHTA and CDR2 as FQGNSA. The CDR3 here is CASSSQPGLAGGPGDTQYF. CDR3 sequence (DNA): TGTGCCAGCAGCTCACAACCGGGACTAGCGGGAGGGCCCGGAGATACGCAGTATTTT.

The rearrangement uses TRBV7-2 and TRBJ2-3; no reliable D call. Germline V gene data show CDR1 as SGHTA and CDR2 as FQGNSA. The V end was cut by 1 base, the J end by 5 bases, with 10 bases between. CDR3 length: 14 amino acids. For the CDR3, the DNA is TGTGCCAGCAGCTTAGTATCGTTTCGAGATACGCAGTATTTT. Translating gives CASSLVSFRDTQYF.

In regard to this clonotype: Just one base apart from a much larger clone, this may be a read error. The chain links TRBV24-1 to TRBJ2-3; D unclear. CDR3 length: 13 amino acids. The germline gives CDR1 KGHDR, CDR2 SFDVKD. Trimming shortened V by 12 bases and J by 2 bases, and 14 bases separated the two germline ends. The chain's CDR3 is CAASARYTDTQYF. In DNA, the CDR3 is TGTGCCGCCTCGGCTAGGTACACAGATACGCAGTATTTT.

This clonotype was counted ten times or more. The chain couples TRBV7-2 to TRBJ2-7; D not resolved. Germline CDR1 SGHTA, CDR2 FQGNSA. The CDR3 runs 16 residues. V was pared by 2 bases and J by 1 base, with 15 bases between. The CDR3 reads CASSLHGRTLSYEQYF. The DNA of the CDR3 is TGTGCCAGCAGCTTACACGGCAGAACCCTTTCCTACGAGCAGTACTTC.

This sequence joins TRBV28 and TRBJ2-5, with 8 bases lining up with TRBD1. Germline trimming cut 5 bases from V and 6 bases from J; bases unmatched to any gene: 8. CDR1 MDHEN and CDR2 SYDVKM come from the germline V gene. This CDR3 spans 14 amino acids. The CDR3 sequence is CASSPYRGKQTQYF. CDR3 nucleotide sequence: TGTGCCAGCAGTCCTTACAGGGGGAAGCAGACCCAGTACTTC.

This clonotype was picked up a small number of times. The chain links TRBV6-1 to TRBJ2-1, with 9 bases aligning to TRBD2. The trim removed 7 bases at V and 4 bases at J, leaving 8 bases unmatched. Germline V gives CDR1 MNHNS, CDR2 SASEGT. The CDR3 is 15 amino acids. The CDR3 spells CASKPTSGSYNEQFF. The CDR3 nucleotides are TGTGCCAGCAAACCGACTAGCGGATCTTACAATGAGCAGTTCTTC.

V and J are TRBV6-1 and TRBJ1-1; 12 nucleotides match TRBD1. The CDR3 has 15 residues. CDR1 is MNHNS and CDR2 is SASEGT in the germline V gene. The ends lost 6 bases at V and 4 bases at J; junction bases unmatched: 6. CDR3 bases: TGTGCCAGCAGCCGGGACAGGGGGCGCGGCACTGAAGCTTTCTTT. It is translated as CASSRDRGRGTEAFF.

This clonotype was seen repeatedly, ten times or more. V and J are TRBV7-2 and TRBJ2-1; D remains unclear. Germline CDR1 reads SGHTA; CDR2 reads FQGNSA. The CDR3 spans 13 residues. The V and J ends lost 2 bases and 7 bases respectively, with 9 bases between them. The CDR3 protein is CASSLSYGNEQFF. For the CDR3, the DNA is TGTGCCAGCAGCTTAAGCTATGGGAATGAGCAGTTCTTC.

This clonotype has at least ten counts. This chain connects TRBV7-8 to TRBJ2-1; D uncertain. This CDR3 is built from 16 residues. Germline loops: CDR1 SGHVS, CDR2 FQNEAQ. The V end lost 5 bases, the J end lost 1 base, and 15 bases lay between the germline ends. The chain's CDR3 is CASSPRVASSYNEQFF. The CDR3 coding sequence is TGTGCCAGCAGCCCACGCGTGGCCAGTTCCTACAATGAGCAGTTCTTC. Using reference TRBV7-8 and TRBJ2-1 for the parts outside the CDR3, the full variable domain is GAGVSQSPRYKVAKRGQDVALRCDPISGHVSLFWYQQALGQGPEFLTYFQNEAQLDKSGLPSDRFFAERPEGSVSTLKIQRTQQEDSAVYLCASSPRVASSYNEQFFGPGTRLTVL.

There are many counts of this clonotype. J is TRBJ2-4 and V is TRBV18; D is ambiguous. Germline V gene lookup returns CDR1 KGHSH and CDR2 LQKENI. The CDR3 spans 13 residues. Trimming cost V 1 base and J 2 bases, with 3 bases left between them. CDR3 coding DNA: TGTGCCAGCTCACCACGTTCCAAAAACATTCAGTACTTC. Its translation is CASSPRSKNIQYF.

This clonotype was counted at least ten times. V and J are TRBV6-5 and TRBJ1-3, with unresolved D. The germline V and J ends were trimmed by 2 bases and 8 bases, with 10 bases remaining between them. The CDR3 totals 13 residues. CDR1 MNHEY and CDR2 SVGAGI come from the germline V gene. The CDR3 sequence: CASSYATGDTIYF. The CDR3 coding sequence is TGTGCCAGCAGTTACGCCACTGGCGACACCATATATTTT.

In DNA, the CDR3 is TGTGCCAGCAGTTTCGACCCTCGAAAGAGGGAAAAACTGTTTTTT. Its protein is CASSFDPRKREKLFF. The chain employs TRBV6-1 and TRBJ1-4; D is unclear. CDR1 and CDR2 from the germline V gene are MNHNS and SASEGT. With 5 bases removed from V and 8 bases from J, the gap between germline ends came to 18 bases. This CDR3 has 15 residues.